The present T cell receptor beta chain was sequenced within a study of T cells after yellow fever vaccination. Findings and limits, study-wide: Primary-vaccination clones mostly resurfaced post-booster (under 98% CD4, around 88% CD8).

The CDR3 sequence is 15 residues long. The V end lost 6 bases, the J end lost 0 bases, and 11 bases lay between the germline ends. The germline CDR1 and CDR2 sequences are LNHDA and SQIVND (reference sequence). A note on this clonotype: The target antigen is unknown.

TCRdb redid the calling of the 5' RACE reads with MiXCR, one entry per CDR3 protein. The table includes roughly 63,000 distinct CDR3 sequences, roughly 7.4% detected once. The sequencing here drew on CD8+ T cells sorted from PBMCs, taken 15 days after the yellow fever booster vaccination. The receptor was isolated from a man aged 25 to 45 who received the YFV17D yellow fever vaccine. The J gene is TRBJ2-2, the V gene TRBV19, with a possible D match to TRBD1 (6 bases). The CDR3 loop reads CASRRGTANTGELFF. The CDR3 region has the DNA TGTGCCAGTAGGAGGGGGACGGCGAACACCGGGGAGCTGTTTTTT.